This T cell receptor beta chain comes out of a study of CD8 T cells in ankylosing spondylitis. Trimming took 1 base from V and 4 from J, leaving 11 bases between them. The germline V gene has CDR1 SGHAT and CDR2 FQDESV (reference sequence). The CDR3 consists of 15 residues. A quantitative 5'-RACE method, one with molecular barcodes, was used to make TCR beta libraries. TCRdb used MiXCR to reprocess the 5' RACE reads, holding one entry per CDR3 protein. The table lists 200,000 to 250,000 distinct CDR3 sequences, about 7% of them singletons. Overall study findings and caveats: The study identified a TCR beta motif of about eight highly homologous variants that appeared characteristic of ankylosing spondylitis blood. Disease-associated clonotypes exhibited CD8+ identity and were relatively infrequent in peripheral blood. Significantly higher representation of disease-linked clones was reported for matched ankylosing spondylitis synovial fluid. Prior work had noted some motif variants in reactive arthritis blood and synovial fluid.

In regard to this clonotype: Its antigen is undetermined.

This sequence joins TRBV11-1 and TRBJ2-1; D ambiguous. Material: blood, either unsorted or a sorted T cell fraction (not recorded which). The receptor was isolated from a male donor with ankylosing spondylitis. The CDR3, as DNA: TGTGCCAGCAGCTTAGAAGACCAAGGGTACAATGAGCAGTTCTTC. It codes for CASSLEDQGYNEQFF.